The T cell receptor (beta chain) described here comes from a study of shared clonotypes between healthy human individuals. This CDR3 has 16 amino acids. CDR1 MNHEY and CDR2 SMNVEV come from the germline V gene (reference sequence). Unmatched junction bases numbered 9, after V lost 8 bases and J lost 2 bases. Sequencing was performed with immunoSEQ multiplex PCR; in TCRdb, only in-frame clones are kept and a portion is missing. Among about 750,000 clones, over 90% were seen once, and the ten largest hold around 24%. Naive CD8 cells comprised CD45RO-negative, CCR7-positively selected cells, excluding terminally differentiated effector memory CD45RA+ cells.

The sequence came from a young man in good health. Material: naive CD8+ T cells sorted from blood. This chain uses TRBV27 with TRBJ2-1; 10 bases align to TRBD2. This CDR3 is CASSTNSGRAYNEQFF. CDR3 nucleotide sequence: TGTGCCAGCTCGACTAACAGCGGGAGGGCCTACAATGAGCAGTTCTTC.